This TCR beta chain was profiled in a study of CD8+CD57+ T cells in acquired aplastic anemia (dated by TCRdb to the late 2010s). A note on the overall study: Extracted DNA from sorted CD4+ and CD8+ cells averaged around 2.9 ug, ranging from roughly 0.2 to 30 ug. CD8+CD57+ expansion was defined as frequency above the mean frequency observed in healthy subjects.

Profiling of TCR beta VDJ combinations and CDR3 sequences used genomic DNA as the template. An Illumina HiSeq 2000 was used for TCR repertoire sequencing. The published analysis was carried out like this. Repertoire assessment relied on Simpson's diversity index, CDR3 size and DJ length profiles, and TRBV/TRBJ rearrangement plots. The immunodominant clone was defined as the most abundant DNA sequence in deep sequencing data. CDR3 amino acid sequences were checked for sharing between subjects and were compared against published repertoires and the VDJdb database. The raw public data were reprocessed by TCRdb itself: fastp quality trimming at Q25, MiXCR clonotype calling, in-frame beta chains only. One record per CDR3 amino acid sequence lists the most common genes and DNA. Clone size and V and J calls follow TCRdb, not the original study. This sample gives around 170,000 distinct CDR3 sequences in total; approximately 50% of them show up just once. The ten largest account for over 7.5% of the sample.

The patients picked for sequencing were ones in whom flow cytometry had shown an expansion of CD8+CD57+ cells. All patients had severe acquired aplastic anemia diagnosed by International Study of Aplastic Anemia and Agranulocytosis and Camitta criteria. No therapy had been received by the patients at the time of blood sampling. In this study, sorted CD4+ and CD8+ T cells from the blood of healthy subjects and of severe aplastic anemia patients had their TCR repertoires deep-sequenced. Patients were enrolled under clinicaltrials.gov protocols 00001620, 01623167, 00001397, 00071045, 00081523 and 00961064 in the USA. Ficoll-Paque density gradient centrifugation was used to isolate peripheral blood mononuclear cells. CD4+ and CD8+ T cells were sorted by FACS or magnetic beads before DNA extraction. In the case of this clonotype: This receptor's antigen is unknown. Within one base of it there is no much larger clone, and no base qualities were kept.

What the authors observed across the whole study: CD8+ Simpson's diversity did not differ significantly between patients and healthy controls (P=0.060). Roughly 30 CD8+ CDR3 sequences were found to be shared between patients and controls, but these sequences appeared to be highly expressed in patients and within the immunodominant clones of the patients.

V gives up 1 base and J gives up 7 bases, and the segment between their germline ends measures 9 bases. Via the germline V gene, CDR1 is SGDLS and CDR2 YYNGEE. The CDR3 contains 13 residues, cysteine and phenylalanine counted. Only the CDR3 part of the read is kept: 39 bases, read in frame from the first base. What was sequenced was sorted CD4+, CD8+, or CD8+CD57+ T cells (not recorded which) from PBMCs. The sequence links TRBV9 to TRBJ2-1; the D gene lacks a confident call. This receptor was taken from a human donor with aplastic anemia. The CDR3 region: CASSVLGENEQFF. The DNA sequence reads TGTGCCAGCAGCGTATTAGGCGAGAATGAGCAGTTCTTC.